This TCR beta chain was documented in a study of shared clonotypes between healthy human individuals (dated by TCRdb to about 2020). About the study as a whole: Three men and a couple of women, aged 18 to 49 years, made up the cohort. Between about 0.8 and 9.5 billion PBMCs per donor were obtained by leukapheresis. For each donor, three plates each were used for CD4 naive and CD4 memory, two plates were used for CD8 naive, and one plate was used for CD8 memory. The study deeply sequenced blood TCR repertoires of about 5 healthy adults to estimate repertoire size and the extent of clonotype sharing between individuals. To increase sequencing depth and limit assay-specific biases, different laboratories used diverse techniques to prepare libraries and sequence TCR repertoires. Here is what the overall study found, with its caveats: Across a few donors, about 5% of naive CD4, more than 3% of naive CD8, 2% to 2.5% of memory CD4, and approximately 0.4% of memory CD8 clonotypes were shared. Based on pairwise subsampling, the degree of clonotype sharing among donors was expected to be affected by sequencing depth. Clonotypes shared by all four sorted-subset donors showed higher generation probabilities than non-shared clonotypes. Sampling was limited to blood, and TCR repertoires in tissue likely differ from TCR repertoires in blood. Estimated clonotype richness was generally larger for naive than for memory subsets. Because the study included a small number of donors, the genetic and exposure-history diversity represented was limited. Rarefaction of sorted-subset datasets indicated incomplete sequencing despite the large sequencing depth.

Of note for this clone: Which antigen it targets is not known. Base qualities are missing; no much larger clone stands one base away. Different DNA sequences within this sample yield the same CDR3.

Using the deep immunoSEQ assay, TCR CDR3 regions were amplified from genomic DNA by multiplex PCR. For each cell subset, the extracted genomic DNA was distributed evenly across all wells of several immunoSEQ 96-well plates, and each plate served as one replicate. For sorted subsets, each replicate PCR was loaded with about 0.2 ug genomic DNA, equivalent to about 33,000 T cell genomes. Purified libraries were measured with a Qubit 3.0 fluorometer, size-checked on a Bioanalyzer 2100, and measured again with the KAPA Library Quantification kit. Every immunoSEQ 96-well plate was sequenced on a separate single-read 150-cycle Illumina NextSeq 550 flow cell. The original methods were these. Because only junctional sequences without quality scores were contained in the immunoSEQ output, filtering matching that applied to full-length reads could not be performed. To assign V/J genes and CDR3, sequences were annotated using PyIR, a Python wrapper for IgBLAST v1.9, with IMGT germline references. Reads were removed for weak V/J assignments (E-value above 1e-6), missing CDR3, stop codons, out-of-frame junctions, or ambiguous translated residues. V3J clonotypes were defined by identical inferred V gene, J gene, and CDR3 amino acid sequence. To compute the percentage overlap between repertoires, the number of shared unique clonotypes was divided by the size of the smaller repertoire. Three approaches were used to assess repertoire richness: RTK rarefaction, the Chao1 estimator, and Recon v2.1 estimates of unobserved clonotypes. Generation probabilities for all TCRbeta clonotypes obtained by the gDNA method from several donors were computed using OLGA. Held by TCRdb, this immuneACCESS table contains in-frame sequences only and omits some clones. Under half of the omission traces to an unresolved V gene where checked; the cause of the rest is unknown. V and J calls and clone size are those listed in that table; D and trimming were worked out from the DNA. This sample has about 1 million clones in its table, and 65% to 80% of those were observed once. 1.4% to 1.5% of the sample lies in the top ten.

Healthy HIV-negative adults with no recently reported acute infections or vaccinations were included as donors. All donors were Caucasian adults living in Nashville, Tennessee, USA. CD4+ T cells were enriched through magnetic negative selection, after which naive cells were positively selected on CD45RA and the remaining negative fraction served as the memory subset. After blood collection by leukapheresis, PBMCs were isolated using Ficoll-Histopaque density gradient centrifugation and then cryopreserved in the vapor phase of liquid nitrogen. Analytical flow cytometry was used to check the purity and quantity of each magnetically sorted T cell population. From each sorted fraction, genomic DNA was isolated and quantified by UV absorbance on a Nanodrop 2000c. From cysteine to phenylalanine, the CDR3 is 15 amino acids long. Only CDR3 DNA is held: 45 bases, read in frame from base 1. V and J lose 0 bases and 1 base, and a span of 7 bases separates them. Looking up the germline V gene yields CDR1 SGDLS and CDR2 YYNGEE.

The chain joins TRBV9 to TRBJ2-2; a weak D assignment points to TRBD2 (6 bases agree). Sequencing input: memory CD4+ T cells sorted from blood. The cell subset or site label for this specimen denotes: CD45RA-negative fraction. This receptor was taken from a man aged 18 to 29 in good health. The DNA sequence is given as TGTGCCAGCAGCGTAGGACTAGAGAACACCGGGGAGCTGTTTTTT. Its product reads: CASSVGLENTGELFF.